The clone carrying this TCR beta chain was counted only a few times. This entry is derived from a study of cytotoxic CD8 clonotypes in ibrutinib-treated CLL. The CDR3 loop spans 11 amino acids. The germline gives CDR1 GTSNPN, CDR2 SVGIG (reference sequence). V shed 3 bases and J shed 5 bases, with 6 bases lying between them. Profiling relied on immunoSEQ multiplex PCR, and the TCRdb table lists in-frame clones only, not all of them. The sample consists of about 120,000 clones, 55% to 75% of them appearing once. The source material was PBMCs, sampled after 24 months of ibrutinib treatment. The genes are TRBV30 and TRBJ2-3, with D unclear. The receptor was derived from a human donor with chronic lymphocytic leukemia. CDR3 DNA sequence: TGTGCCTGGAGCTGGGGAGATACGCAGTATTTT. Protein sequence: CAWSWGDTQYF. Filled out from reference TRBV30 and TRBJ2-3, the complete variable domain reads SQTIHQWPATLVQPVGSPLSLECTVEGTSNPNLYWYRQAAGRGLQLLFYSVGIGQISSEVPQNLSASRPQDRQFILSSKKLLLSDSGFYLCAWSWGDTQYFGPGTRLTVL.